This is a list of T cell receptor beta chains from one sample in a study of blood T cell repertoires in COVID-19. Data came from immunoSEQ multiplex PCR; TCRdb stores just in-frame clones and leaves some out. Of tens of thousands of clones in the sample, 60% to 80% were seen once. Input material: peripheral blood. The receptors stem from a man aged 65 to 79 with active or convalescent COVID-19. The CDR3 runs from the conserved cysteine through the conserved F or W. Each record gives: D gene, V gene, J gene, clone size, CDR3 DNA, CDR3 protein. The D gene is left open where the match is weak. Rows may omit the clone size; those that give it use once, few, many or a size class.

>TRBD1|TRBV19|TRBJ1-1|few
TGTGCCAGTAGGGCTCACAGGGGGCGCGGAACTGAAGCTTTCTTT
CASRAHRGRGTEAFF
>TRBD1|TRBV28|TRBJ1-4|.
TGTGCCAGCAGTTATACCAGGGGGAGGACCGAAAAACTGTTTTTT
CASSYTRGRTEKLFF
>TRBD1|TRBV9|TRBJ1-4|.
TGTGCCAGCAGCGCAGATCCCGGGACAGTTACAACTAATGAAAAACTGTTTTTT
CASSADPGTVTTNEKLFF
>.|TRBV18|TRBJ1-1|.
TGTGCCAGCTCACCCGGGAACACTGAAGCTTTCTTT
CASSPGNTEAFF
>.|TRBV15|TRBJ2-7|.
TGTGCCACCAGCAGAGCCTTGCCCAGGGGGGCCCCCCACGAGCAGTACTTC
CATSRALPRGAPHEQYF
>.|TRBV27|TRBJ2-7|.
TGTGCCAGCAGCCTGAGGGGGGAGCAGTACTTC
CASSLRGEQYF
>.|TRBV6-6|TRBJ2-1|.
TGTGCCAGCAGTCTACCCCTGGACTTTCTCGGATACAATGAGCAGTTCTTC
CASSLPLDFLGYNEQFF
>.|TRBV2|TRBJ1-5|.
TGTGCCAGCAGTGTGGGGCTCCTGGGCAATCAGCCCCAGCATTTT
CASSVGLLGNQPQHF
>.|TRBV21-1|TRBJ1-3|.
TGTGCCAGCAGCCCCCAAGGCGGTAGGAGACGACTCTCTGGAAACACCATATATTTT
CASSPQGGRRRLSGNTIYF
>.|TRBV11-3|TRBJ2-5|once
TGTGCCAGCAGCTTAGAGCAGGGTCAAGAGACCCAGTACTTC
CASSLEQGQETQYF
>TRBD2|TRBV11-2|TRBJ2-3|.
TGTGCCAGCAGCCAGCGGGGGGGCCCAGATACGCAGTATTTT
CASSQRGGPDTQYF
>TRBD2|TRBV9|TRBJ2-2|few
TGTGCCAGCAGCTTTGTCCCTAGCGGGGGCGGGGAGCTGTTTTTT
CASSFVPSGGGELFF
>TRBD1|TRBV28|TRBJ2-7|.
TGTGCCAGCAGTTTACCGACAGGGCCAAAATCCTACGAGCAGTACTTC
CASSLPTGPKSYEQYF
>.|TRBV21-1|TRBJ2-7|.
TGTGCCAGCAGCAAACGGACTAGCGACCACGAGCAGTACTTC
CASSKRTSDHEQYF
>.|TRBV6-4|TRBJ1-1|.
TGTGCCAGCAGCTACGACGGGGGCACTGAAGCTTTCTTT
CASSYDGGTEAFF
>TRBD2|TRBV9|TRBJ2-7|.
TGTGCCAGCAGCGTGGGAGGGTTTTCCTACGAGCAGTACTTC
CASSVGGFSYEQYF